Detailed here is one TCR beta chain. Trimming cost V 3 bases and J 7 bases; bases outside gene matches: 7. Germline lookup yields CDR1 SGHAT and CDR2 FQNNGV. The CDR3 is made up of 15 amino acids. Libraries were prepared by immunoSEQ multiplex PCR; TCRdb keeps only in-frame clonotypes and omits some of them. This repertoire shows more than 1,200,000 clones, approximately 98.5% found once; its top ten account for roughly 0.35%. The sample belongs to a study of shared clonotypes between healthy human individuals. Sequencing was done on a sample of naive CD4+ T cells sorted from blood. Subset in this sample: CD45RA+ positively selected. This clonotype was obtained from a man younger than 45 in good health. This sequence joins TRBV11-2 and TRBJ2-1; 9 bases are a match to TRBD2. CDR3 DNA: TGTGCCAGCAGCTTTAGCGGGAGTAGGTTGAATGAGCAGTTCTTC. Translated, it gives CASSFSGSRLNEQFF.